Presented here are 16 T cell receptor beta chains from one specimen sequenced in a study of shared clonotypes between healthy human individuals. Method: immunoSEQ multiplex PCR; TCRdb's copy keeps in-frame clones and lacks some. The sample has about 2.4 million clones; about 92% are singletons. Sequenced: naive CD4+ T cells sorted from blood. The subset here: CD45RA+ positively selected. These receptors were taken from a man aged 18 to 35 in good health.

This clone occurred a few times. The same CDR3 can be traced to other DNA sequences in this sample. The rearrangement links TRBV6-5 to TRBJ2-5; 10 bases are shared with TRBD1. After removal of 2 bases from V and 5 bases from J, the junction contained 2 bases not matched to a gene. This CDR3 is built from 14 residues. Germline CDR1 MNHEY, CDR2 SVGAGI. The CDR3 region is CASSYGQGGETQYF. The CDR3 DNA is TGTGCCAGCAGTTACGGACAGGGGGGGGAGACCCAGTACTTC.

The chain joins TRBV5-7 to TRBJ2-3; D possibly corresponds to TRBD2 (6 bases). TRBV5-7 is an ORF; its function is uncertain. V was trimmed by 5 bases and J by 0 bases, leaving 13 bases between them. CDR3 size: 15 residues. CDR3 nucleotide sequence: TGTGCCAGCAGGGGACTTACTCTGAGCACAGATACGCAGTATTTT. Protein sequence: CASRGLTLSTDTQYF.

Remarks on this clone: The same CDR3 can be traced to other DNA sequences in this sample. The chain has TRBV6-5 and TRBJ2-7, with D possibly being TRBD1 or TRBD2 (6 bases each). Germline-derived CDR1 and CDR2 are MNHEY and SVGAGI. The CDR3 extends over 14 amino acids. Trimming shortened V by 6 bases and J by 1 base, and 13 bases separated the two germline ends. The CDR3 loop reads CASSRGTKSYEQYF. The CDR3 nucleotides read TGTGCCAGCAGCCGCGGGACAAAATCCTACGAGCAGTACTTC.

Details on this clone: At the DNA level, this CDR3 is encoded by other sequences in the same sample as well. This chain uses TRBV5-1 with TRBJ2-3, with D unresolved. The CDR3 contains 14 residues. The germline V gene encodes CDR1 SGHRS and CDR2 YFSETQ. Trimming removed 0 bases from V and 1 base from J, with 6 bases in between. The CDR3 DNA follows: TGCGCCAGCAGCTTGGTCCCAGGCACAGATACGCAGTATTTT. It codes for CASSLVPGTDTQYF.

V and J are TRBV4-1 and TRBJ2-5; 8 nucleotides agree with TRBD2. CDR1 and CDR2 from the germline V gene are MGHRA and YSYEKL. There are 18 residues in the CDR3. V shed 2 bases and J 6 bases; nucleotides not matched to a gene: 17. The CDR3 is CASSQPPGLADFSKTQYF. DNA for the CDR3: TGCGCCAGCAGCCAACCTCCCGGACTAGCTGATTTCTCGAAGACCCAGTACTTC.

The table lists this clone with a few counts. The genes are TRBV18 and TRBJ1-1, with D unclear. CDR1 and CDR2 from the germline V gene are KGHSH and LQKENI. V gave up 4 bases and J gave up 4 bases, with 19 bases separating them. The CDR3 runs to 16 residues. The CDR3 protein is CASSLTQGWGSTEAFF. The CDR3 DNA sequence: TGTGCCAGCTCACTCACCCAAGGCTGGGGAAGCACTGAAGCTTTCTTT.

J is TRBJ2-3 and V is TRBV7-9, with D hard to call. Germline V gene data show CDR1 as SEHNR and CDR2 as FQNEAQ (reference sequence). Trimming took off 5 bases at V and 4 bases at J, with 16 bases between the two ends. The CDR3 covers 15 residues. CDR3 residues: CASSPEQGSADTQYF. For the CDR3, the DNA is TGTGCCAGCAGCCCCGAGCAAGGTTCCGCAGATACGCAGTATTTT.

Remarks on this clone: Other DNA variants within this sample encode the same CDR3. The V and J genes are TRBV5-1 and TRBJ2-7; D may be TRBD1 (5 bases). CDR1 and CDR2 from the germline V gene are SGHRS and YFSETQ. CDR3 length: 14 residues. Trimming stripped 4 bases from V and 2 bases from J, with 13 bases between. This CDR3 reads CASSLTGPPYEQYF. Written as DNA, the CDR3 is TGCGCCAGCAGCCTAACAGGACCCCCCTACGAGCAGTACTTC.

The CDR3 bases are TGTGCCAGCAGTGAAGTGGGGACAGGGATATTTCAGCCCCAGCATTTT. This codes for CASSEVGTGIFQPQHF. The rearrangement uses TRBV6-1 and TRBJ1-5, with 9 bases matching TRBD1. CDR3 length: 16 residues. Germline CDR1 is MNHNS and CDR2 is SASEGT. Trimming removed 1 base from V and 6 bases from J; junction bases left unmatched: 7.

The chain joins TRBV6-1 to TRBJ1-5; no firm D call. Germline V lookup: CDR1 MNHNS, CDR2 SASEGT. Deletions cut 7 bases from V and 0 bases from J, with 7 bases between. The CDR3 is 13 residues long. Here the CDR3 reads CASTRYSNQPQHF. CDR3 sequence (DNA): TGTGCCAGCACCAGGTATAGCAATCAGCCCCAGCATTTT.

The table lists this clone with a count of one. The chain joins TRBV19 to TRBJ1-4; a possible D gene is TRBD1 (5 bases). The V end lost 6 bases, the J end lost 3 bases, and 14 bases lay between the germline ends. This CDR3 is 15 amino acids long. The V gene's germline CDR1 is LNHDA and CDR2 SQIVND (reference sequence). This CDR3 reads CASRGPLGANEKLFF. The CDR3 nucleotides are TGTGCCAGTAGGGGGCCACTTGGGGCTAATGAAAAACTGTTTTTT.

The chain is built from TRBV2 and TRBJ1-1, with D unresolved. Germline values: CDR1 SNHLY, CDR2 FYNNEI. The CDR3 is 17 amino acids. Trimming left V 2 bases short and J 8 bases short, with 24 bases between. The CDR3 region has the DNA TGTGCCAGCAGTGAACCCCCGGTCACCCTAGGTGCCCCGGAAGCTTTCTTT. This gives the protein CASSEPPVTLGAPEAFF.

The chain employs TRBV23-1 and TRBJ2-7; a weak D match, TRBD2 (6 bases). TRBV23-1 is treated as an ORF (open reading frame) with a function not yet certain. The CDR3 loop spans 14 amino acids. The V end lost 7 bases, the J end lost 1 base, and 14 bases lay between the germline ends. The CDR3 spells CASIVRDLSYEQYF. The CDR3 nucleotides read TGCGCCAGCATTGTCCGGGACTTATCCTACGAGCAGTACTTC.

The chain recombines TRBV4-1 with TRBJ1-5, with a tentative D call TRBD1 (5 bases). Trimming cost V 4 bases and J 4 bases, with 8 bases left between them. There are 13 residues in the CDR3. Germline CDR1 reads MGHRA; CDR2 reads YSYEKL. The CDR3 reads CASSPGQNQPQHF. The CDR3 nucleotides are TGCGCCAGCAGCCCTGGACAAAATCAGCCCCAGCATTTT.

The CDR3 region is CASSRGTGETPLHF. CDR3 in DNA: TGTGCCAGCTCACGCGGGACAGGGGAAACACCCCTCCACTTT. The chain couples TRBV18 to TRBJ1-6; 10 nucleotides match TRBD1. CDR3 length: 14 residues. V was pared by 4 bases and J by 11 bases, with 5 bases of the junction left unmatched. The germline V gene has CDR1 KGHSH and CDR2 LQKENI.

This chain links TRBV18 with TRBJ1-1, with D possibly matching TRBD1 (5 bases). The CDR3 sequence is 16 residues long. The V end was cut by 3 bases, the J end by 4 bases, with 18 bases between. Germline assignment: CDR1 KGHSH and CDR2 LQKENI. The CDR3: CASSPAVQVSTTEAFF. CDR3 DNA: TGTGCCAGCTCACCGGCCGTACAGGTTTCGACCACTGAAGCTTTCTTT.